Below, 28 T cell receptor beta chains from the same sample are listed, as sequenced in a study of T cells in Graves' hyperthyroidism and ophthalmopathy. TCR beta CDR3 sequences were amplified from RNA transcripts. TCR CDR3 underwent first-round RT-PCR with the HTBI primer set. TCRdb re-analysed the multiplex PCR reads in MiXCR, keeping a single row per CDR3 protein. The table includes approximately 200,000 distinct CDR3 sequences, about 16% detected once. The specimen sequenced was blood. These receptors came from a man in his forties with Graves' hyperthyroidism.

This clonotype was recorded many times. The V gene is TRBV28, the J gene TRBJ2-7; 9 nucleotides match TRBD1. The V gene's germline CDR1 is MDHEN and CDR2 SYDVKM. Losses at the gene ends were 3 bases for V and 6 bases for J; bases not matched to a gene: 9. This CDR3 has 15 amino acids. CDR3 loop: CASSLGDRVAGEQYF. For the CDR3, the DNA is TGTGCCAGCAGTTTGGGGGACAGGGTAGCTGGCGAGCAGTACTTC.

In its sample, this clonotype was seen many times. The chain uses TRBV28 and TRBJ1-1; maybe TRBD1 (6 bases). Trimming pared 8 bases from V and 2 bases from J, leaving 15 bases between. Germline V gene sequence: CDR1 MDHEN, CDR2 SYDVKM. The CDR3 contains 14 residues. In DNA form, the CDR3 reads TGTGCCAGCCGCGCCCCGGGACAAAACACTGAAGCTTTCTTT. This translates into CASRAPGQNTEAFF.

This clonotype showed up many times. The V call is TRBV6-2 or TRBV6-3, the J call TRBJ2-1; possible D gene TRBD1, 6 bases. Germline V gene lookup returns CDR1 MNHEY and CDR2 SVGEGT. The CDR3 loop spans 16 amino acids. Trimming stripped 0 bases from V and 3 bases from J, with 12 bases between. CDR3 nucleotides: TGTGCCAGCAGTTACTCAAAATGGGACAACTACAATGAGCAGTTCTTC. It encodes CASSYSKWDNYNEQFF.

This clonotype came up once. The chain is built from TRBV2 and TRBJ2-1, with 7 bases aligning to TRBD2. V was pared by 0 bases and J by 4 bases, with 6 bases of the junction left unmatched. The CDR3 is 16 amino acids. Germline assignment: CDR1 SNHLY and CDR2 FYNNEI. This chain's CDR3 is CASSEARASGYNEQFF. DNA for the CDR3: TGTGCCAGCAGTGAAGCGCGGGCTAGCGGTTACAATGAGCAGTTCTTC.

This clonotype was seen more than once but under ten times. V is TRBV19 and J is TRBJ1-4, with D tentatively TRBD1 (5 bases). Trimming took off 5 bases at V and 11 bases at J, with 21 bases between the two ends. This CDR3 contains 15 residues. Germline V gene data show CDR1 as LNHDA and CDR2 as SQIVND (reference sequence). The CDR3 DNA reads as TGTGCCAGTAGTCCACAGACAGATCTTGAAGTGAAACTGTTTTTT. Protein product: CASSPQTDLEVKLFF.

With respect to this clonotype: With a much larger clone just one base away, this may be a read error. This chain joins TRBV30 and TRBJ1-6; 7 nucleotides align to TRBD1. This CDR3 is built from 15 residues. Germline CDR1 is GTSNPN and CDR2 is SVGIG (reference sequence). CDR3 residues: CAWRRDSSYNSPPHF. The CDR3 DNA reads as TGTGCCTGGAGGCGGGACAGCTCCTATAATTCACCCCCCCACTTT.

This clonotype was found many times. This chain links TRBV3-1 with TRBJ1-6; D gene uncertain. Germline assignment: CDR1 LGHDT and CDR2 YNNKEL (reference sequence). V was clipped by 2 bases and J by 6 bases, with 11 bases between them. The CDR3 has 15 residues. CDR3 loop: CASSQLSRSNSPLHF. The DNA of the CDR3 is TGTGCCAGCAGCCAATTGTCCAGGAGTAATTCACCCCTCCACTTT.

This clonotype was seen repeatedly, ten times or more. The chain carries TRBV12-5 and TRBJ2-5; 13 bases agree with TRBD2. Unmatched junction bases numbered 19, after V lost 5 bases and J lost 1 base. CDR3 length equals 21 residues. In germline, CDR1 is LGHNT, CDR2 FRNRAP. The CDR3 region is CASGPGEVLVTSGGSQETQYF. The CDR3, as DNA: TGTGCTAGTGGTCCGGGGGAGGTCCTCGTGACTAGCGGGGGGTCCCAAGAGACCCAGTACTTC.

This clonotype was observed many times. V and J are TRBV3-1 and TRBJ2-3, with no clear D. V shed 4 bases and J shed 0 bases, with 14 bases lying between them. The CDR3 consists of 16 residues. In germline, CDR1 is LGHDT, CDR2 YNNKEL (reference sequence). This CDR3 is CASSLLLDRSTDTQYF. CDR3 DNA sequence: TGTGCCAGCAGCCTACTCCTAGATAGGAGCACAGATACGCAGTATTTT.

This clonotype has at least ten counts. This chain connects TRBV3-1 to TRBJ2-1; weak D call: TRBD2 (5 bases). This CDR3 region has 16 residues. The V and J ends lost 2 bases and 1 base respectively, with 12 bases between them. Germline V gene data show CDR1 as LGHDT and CDR2 as YNNKEL (reference sequence). The chain's CDR3 is CASSQLRSGSYNEQFF. CDR3 DNA sequence: TGTGCCAGCAGCCAACTAAGGTCGGGGTCCTACAATGAGCAGTTCTTC.

This clonotype was detected a few times. V and J are TRBV25-1 and TRBJ2-1; D gene uncertain. The CDR3 totals 15 residues. The germline V gene has CDR1 MGHDK and CDR2 SYGVNS. The ends were cut back, 5 bases at V and 0 bases at J, with 11 bases in the middle. The CDR3, as DNA: TGTGCCAGCAGTCTGACCCGGAGCTCCTACAATGAGCAGTTCTTC. This gives the protein CASSLTRSSYNEQFF.

At least ten counts were recorded for this clonotype. V and J are TRBV9 and TRBJ1-2; unclear D gene. The ends were cut back, 1 base at V and 4 bases at J, with 11 bases in the middle. The CDR3 runs 14 residues. Germline CDR1 reads SGDLS; CDR2 reads YYNGEE. This CDR3 reads CASSVPGGLYGYTF. CDR3 nucleotide sequence: TGTGCCAGCAGCGTACCGGGTGGCCTCTATGGCTACACCTTC.

This clonotype was counted many times. The CDR3, as DNA: TGTGCCAGCAGCTCCACAACAAAAGGGAACACTGAAGCTTTCTTT. As protein: CASSSTTKGNTEAFF. The chain employs TRBV7-2 and TRBJ1-1; D unresolved. Trimming pared 4 bases from V and 1 base from J, leaving 13 bases between. Germline values: CDR1 SGHTA, CDR2 FQGNSA. This CDR3 has 15 amino acids.

This clonotype appeared a few times. The J gene is TRBJ1-2, the V gene TRBV30; D might be TRBD1 (5 bases). Germline CDR1 GTSNPN, CDR2 SVGIG (reference sequence). Trimming took off 3 bases at V and 6 bases at J, with 14 bases between the two ends. The CDR3 is 13 amino acids. CDR3 sequence reads: CAWSRVSSDGYTF. The CDR3 DNA reads TGTGCCTGGAGCAGGGTTTCCTCAGATGGCTACACCTTC.

DNA for the CDR3: TGTGCCAGCAGCGCAGGGGGGGTTAGGACTGAAGCTTTCTTT. Translation: CASSAGGVRTEAFF. The chain carries TRBV9 and TRBJ1-1; 7 bases match TRBD1. Trimming cost V 3 bases and J 5 bases; bases outside gene matches: 7. Looked up from germline, CDR1 is SGDLS and CDR2 is YYNGEE. CDR3 size: 14 residues.

The V gene is TRBV6-4, the J gene TRBJ1-1; possibly TRBD1 for D (5 bases). CDR3 length: 13 amino acids. Germline CDR1 reads MRHNA; CDR2 reads SNTAGT. The V end lost 5 bases, the J end lost 4 bases, and 11 bases lay between the germline ends. Here the CDR3 reads CASSRGGSTEAFF. CDR3 sequence (DNA): TGTGCCAGCAGTAGGGGAGGGAGCACTGAAGCTTTCTTT.

Many counts were recorded for this clonotype. V usage is TRBV20-1 and J usage is TRBJ1-1; D perhaps matches TRBD1 (5 bases). The CDR3 contains 12 residues. V was trimmed by 3 bases and J by 1 base, leaving 6 bases between them. Germline values: CDR1 DFQATT, CDR2 SNEGSKA (reference sequence). CDR3 residues: CSASRGNTEAFF. CDR3 coding DNA: TGCAGTGCTAGTAGGGGGAACACTGAAGCTTTCTTT.

The chain combines TRBV28 with TRBJ2-5; TRBD1 or TRBD2 may be the D gene (5 bases each). V dropped 3 bases and J dropped 7 bases, with 12 bases sitting between them. Germline-derived CDR1 and CDR2 are MDHEN and SYDVKM. The length of the CDR3 is 13 residues. The CDR3 loop is CASSLGTPGTQYF. Here the CDR3 DNA reads TGTGCCAGCAGTTTGGGGACCCCCGGGACCCAGTACTTC.

This clonotype was observed at least ten times. The V and J genes are TRBV11-3 and TRBJ2-2; 9 nucleotides match TRBD2. Germline CDR1 reads SGHNT; CDR2 reads YENEEA. With V trimmed by 5 bases and J by 3 bases, 7 bases remained unmatched. This CDR3 is built from 16 residues. The CDR3 DNA is TGTGCCAGCAGCGCCCTTAGCGGGAGATACACCGGGGAGCTGTTTTTT. This translates into CASSALSGRYTGELFF. The full variable domain, rest sourced from reference TRBV11-3 and TRBJ2-2, is EAGVVQSPRYKIIEKKQPVAFWCNPISGHNTLYWYLQNLGQGPELLIRYENEEAVDDSQLPKDRFSAERLKGVDSTLKIQPAELGDSAVYLCASSALSGRYTGELFFGEGSRLTVL.

This clonotype showed up many times. The chain recombines TRBV20-1 with TRBJ2-7; the D gene is possibly TRBD1 (6 bases). The V and J ends lost 7 bases and 3 bases respectively, with 13 bases between them. The length of the CDR3 is 12 residues. Germline V gives CDR1 DFQATT, CDR2 SNEGSKA (reference sequence). The CDR3 DNA is TGCAGTGAGTCCAAGGGGGACTACGAGCAGTACTTC. Its protein is CSESKGDYEQYF.

This clonotype appeared a few times. This may arise from a read error, as a much more abundant clone is one base away. The chain is built from TRBV6-1 and TRBJ1-6; D is ambiguous. This CDR3 has 15 amino acids. Germline V lookup: CDR1 MNHNS, CDR2 SASEGT. CDR3 coding DNA: TGTGCCAGCACCCAGCGCCCTACTGTTAATTCACCCCCCCACTTT. Amino acid sequence: CASTQRPTVNSPPHF.

Many counts were recorded for this clonotype. The chain uses TRBV10-3 and TRBJ2-3, with D maybe TRBD2 (6 bases). This CDR3 has 13 residues. The V gene lost 10 bases and the J gene lost 0 bases, with 11 bases spanning the gap. Germline assignment: CDR1 ENHRY and CDR2 SYGVKD. CDR3 amino acids: CATQGLSTDTQYF. CDR3 DNA sequence: TGTGCCACGCAGGGACTCAGCACAGATACGCAGTATTTT.

As for this clonotype: Sequence at one end of the junction differs from germline and may be a read error. This chain links TRBV28 with TRBJ2-1; TRBD1 matches at 9 bases. Germline V gene sequence: CDR1 MDHEN, CDR2 SYDVKM. The CDR3 loop spans 12 amino acids. CDR3 loop: CASSQYRDRAVF. CDR3 nucleotide sequence: TGTGCCAGCAGCCAGTACCGGGACAGGGCCGTCTTC. The variable domain in full, with the rest retrieved from reference TRBV28 and TRBJ2-1, is DVKVTQSSRYLVKRTGEKVFLECVQDMDHENMFWYRQDPGLGLRLIYFSYDVKMKEKGDIPEGYSVSREKKERFSLILESASTNQTSMYLCASSQYRDRAVFGPGTRLTVL.

This clonotype was counted ten times or more. The J gene is TRBJ2-5, the V gene TRBV9; no reliable D call. Germline V gene lookup returns CDR1 SGDLS and CDR2 YYNGEE. V lost 3 bases to trimming and J lost 5 bases, with 11 bases between them. This CDR3 has 13 residues. For the CDR3, the DNA is TGTGCCAGCAGCGGAGGTTTAAGGGAGACCCAGTACTTC. This codes for CASSGGLRETQYF.

This clonotype was seen many times. The chain carries TRBV7-9 and TRBJ2-7; weak D call: TRBD1 (6 bases). Germline V lookup: CDR1 SEHNR, CDR2 FQNEAQ (reference sequence). V was trimmed by 5 bases and J by 2 bases, leaving 13 bases between them. The CDR3 is 14 residues long. The CDR3 here is CASSANRVAYEQYF. CDR3 DNA sequence: TGTGCCAGCAGCGCCAACAGGGTCGCCTACGAGCAGTACTTC.

Notes on this clonotype: The junction departs from germline at one end; a sequencing error may be responsible. V and J are TRBV5-5 and TRBJ2-3; 7 bases align to TRBD2. The CDR3 has 19 amino acids. The germline CDR1 and CDR2 sequences are SGHKS and YYEKEE (reference sequence). The CDR3 protein is CAGSLGLAPGGGYTDTQYF. The CDR3 nucleotides read TGTGCCGGCAGCTTGGGGTTGGCGCCAGGCGGGGGTTACACAGATACGCAGTATTTT.

The table lists this clonotype with many counts. The J gene is TRBJ2-7, the V gene TRBV7-8, with D perhaps TRBD1 (6 bases). In germline, CDR1 is SGHVS, CDR2 FQNEAQ. The V and J ends lost 8 bases and 3 bases respectively, with 20 bases between them. This CDR3 has 15 amino acids. This chain's CDR3 is CASGRMPGAYYEQYF. CDR3 sequence (DNA): TGTGCCAGCGGGAGAATGCCAGGGGCCTACTACGAGCAGTACTTC.

This clonotype was recorded many times. This chain uses TRBV7-9 with TRBJ2-7, with D unclear. Trimming removed 4 bases from V and 3 bases from J, with 4 bases in between. Germline CDR1 SEHNR, CDR2 FQNEAQ (reference sequence). This CDR3 is 11 amino acids long. DNA for the CDR3: TGTGCCAGCAGCTCAATCTACGAGCAGTACTTC. Protein: CASSSIYEQYF.